This T cell receptor beta chain was documented in a study of vaccination effects on CD4 cells after COVID-19. Study conclusions and caveats: Late post-vaccination samples showed marked contraction of infection- and vaccine-induced clones.

The ViraFEST assay expanded antigen-specific CD4+ T cells with viral peptide pools before sequencing. The culture ran for roughly ten days, and then CD4+ T cells were isolated. According to the study, vaccine recipients showed no prior SARS-CoV-2 infection and negative nucleocapsid antibodies. Cultures used roughly 1.8 million PBMC per well, 7.5 to 10 IU/ml IL-2 and 9.5 to 10 ug/ml peptides. A word on this clone: Its antigen is not known.

Assay used: immunoSEQ multiplex PCR; TCRdb lists only in-frame clones, some missing. The repertoire holds around 68,000 clones, 80% seen once, with 9% to 15% in the top ten. The V and J ends lost 3 bases and 3 bases respectively, with 9 bases between them. Per the germline V gene, CDR1 is SGHRS and CDR2 is YFSETQ. The CDR3 runs to 13 residues. Here the sequenced sample was CD4+ T cells from PBMCs cultured with SARS-CoV-2 spike peptides, taken before COVID-19 vaccination. The TCR was taken from a human donor who received a COVID-19 vaccine. V usage is TRBV5-1 and J usage is TRBJ2-5, with D unresolved. The CDR3 DNA sequence: TGCGCCAGCAGCTCTTGGGCTGAAGAGACCCAGTACTTC. Translation gives CASSSWAEETQYF.